This T cell receptor (beta chain) came from a study of a mutant IDH1 vaccine in newly diagnosed glioma. As for the study in general: Patients had received radiotherapy, temozolomide, or both previously, most receiving both.

This CDR3 spans 14 amino acids. Germline trimming cut 2 bases from V and 8 bases from J; bases unmatched to any gene: 4. From germline, CDR1 is SGHRS and CDR2 YFSETQ. The protocol was immunoSEQ multiplex PCR, while the TCRdb copy is restricted to in-frame clones and leaves out a portion. The sample yields around 50,000 clones, 86% seen once. The time point is: baseline, week 1 (first vaccination visit). Documented treatment: pre-vaccination baseline after standard-of-care therapy. Sequencing used PBMCs, obtained from a glioma patient treated with radiotherapy, temozolomide or both. This sequence was found in a man aged 35 to 55 with glioma. The rearrangement links TRBV5-1 to TRBJ2-1; 10 nucleotides match TRBD2. CDR3 in DNA: TGCGCCAGCAGCTTACCGGGACTAGCGCATGAGCAGTTCTTC. It translates to CASSLPGLAHEQFF.